This T cell receptor (beta chain) is from a study of cytomegalovirus exposure and HLA in healthy donors. The data were produced by immunoSEQ multiplex PCR, yet TCRdb's version contains in-frame clones alone and is incomplete. In the table there are about 240,000 clones, approximately 90% of which are singletons. On this clone: What it binds is not known.

The germline V gene has CDR1 SQVTM and CDR2 ANQGSEA. With 7 bases clipped from V and 6 bases from J, the junction kept 10 bases outside the gene matches. The CDR3 is made up of 14 amino acids. General study results and limits: Both high specificity and high sensitivity reportedly marked the classifier's diagnosis of cytomegalovirus status.

While the first cohort had 600 to 850 subjects, the donors belonged to the separate validation cohort of over a hundred subjects. The specimen sequenced was PBMCs. This sequence was found in a man between 18 and 35 years old in good health and CMV-seronegative. The genes are TRBV29-1 and TRBJ2-1; TRBD1 matches at 9 bases. CDR3 sequence: CSAGGTGPPNEQFF. CDR3 nucleotide sequence: TGCAGCGCTGGTGGGACAGGGCCCCCCAATGAGCAGTTCTTC.